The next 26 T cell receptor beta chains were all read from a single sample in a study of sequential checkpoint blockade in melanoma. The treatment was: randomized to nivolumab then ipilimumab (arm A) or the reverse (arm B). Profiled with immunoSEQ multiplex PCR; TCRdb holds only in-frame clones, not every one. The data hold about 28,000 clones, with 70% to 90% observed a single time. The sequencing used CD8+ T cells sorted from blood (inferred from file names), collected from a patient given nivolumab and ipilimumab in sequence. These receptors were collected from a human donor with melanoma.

The CDR3 DNA sequence: TGTGCCAGCAGTTTATCGGGATCCCTTTATCGGGGGAGAGGCTACGAGCAGTACTTC. Protein: CASSLSGSLYRGRGYEQYF. The rearrangement uses TRBV27 and TRBJ2-7, with TRBD2 as a possible D gene (6 bases). Trimming pared 0 bases from V and 3 bases from J, leaving 24 bases between. Germline V gene lookup returns CDR1 MNHEY and CDR2 SMNVEV (reference sequence). CDR3 length: 19 residues.

CDR3 amino acids: CASTPGGFYNEQFF. CDR3 nucleotide sequence: TGTGCCAGCACCCCGGGGGGATTCTACAATGAGCAGTTCTTC. The rearrangement uses TRBV27 and TRBJ2-1; 7 positions agree with TRBD2. Germline assignment: CDR1 MNHEY and CDR2 SMNVEV (reference sequence). Trimming took 7 bases from V and 3 from J; bases not matched to a gene: 6. The CDR3 sequence is 14 residues long.

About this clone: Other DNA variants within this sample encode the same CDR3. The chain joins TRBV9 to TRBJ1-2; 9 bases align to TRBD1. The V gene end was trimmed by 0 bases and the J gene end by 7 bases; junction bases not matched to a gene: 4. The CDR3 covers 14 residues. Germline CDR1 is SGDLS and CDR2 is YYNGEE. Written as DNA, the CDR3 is TGTGCCAGCAGCGTAGCACGACAGGGGGGTGGCTACACCTTC. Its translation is CASSVARQGGGYTF.

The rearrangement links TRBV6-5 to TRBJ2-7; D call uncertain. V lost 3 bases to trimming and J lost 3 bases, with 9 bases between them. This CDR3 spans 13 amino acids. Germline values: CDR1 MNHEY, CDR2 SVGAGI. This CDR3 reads CASSYDLLYEQYV. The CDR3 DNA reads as TGTGCCAGCAGTTATGACTTGCTCTACGAGCAGTACGTC.

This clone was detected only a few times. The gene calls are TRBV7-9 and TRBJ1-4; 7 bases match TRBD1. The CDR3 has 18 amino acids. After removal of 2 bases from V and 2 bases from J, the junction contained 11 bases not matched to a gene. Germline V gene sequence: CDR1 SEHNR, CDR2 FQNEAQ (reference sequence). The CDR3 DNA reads TGTGCCAGCAGCTTAACCCCGACAGGGAGGTTTACTAATGAAAAACTGTTTTTT. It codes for CASSLTPTGRFTNEKLFF.

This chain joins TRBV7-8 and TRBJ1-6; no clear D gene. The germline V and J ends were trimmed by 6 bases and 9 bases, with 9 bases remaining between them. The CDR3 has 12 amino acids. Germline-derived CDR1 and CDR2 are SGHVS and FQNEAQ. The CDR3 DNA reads TGTGCCAGCAGTTCAACGGGTTCACCCCTCCACTTT. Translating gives CASSSTGSPLHF.

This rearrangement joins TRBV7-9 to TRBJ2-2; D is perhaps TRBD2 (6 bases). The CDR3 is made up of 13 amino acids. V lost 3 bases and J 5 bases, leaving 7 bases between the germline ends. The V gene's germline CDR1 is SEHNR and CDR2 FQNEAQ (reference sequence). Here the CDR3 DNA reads TGTGCCAGCAGCTTTGGGGGGACCGGGGAGCTGTTTTTT. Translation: CASSFGGTGELFF.

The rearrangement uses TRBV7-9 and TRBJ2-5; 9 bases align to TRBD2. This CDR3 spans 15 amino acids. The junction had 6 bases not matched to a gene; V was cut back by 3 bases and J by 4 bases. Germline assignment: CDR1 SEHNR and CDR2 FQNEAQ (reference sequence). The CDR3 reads CASSFGLTSGETQYF. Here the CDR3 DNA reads TGTGCCAGCAGCTTCGGGCTGACTAGCGGAGAGACCCAGTACTTC.

The CDR3 nucleotides read TGTGCCTGGAGTGTACGGCGAGCGGGCCGGGGCACTGAAGCTTTCTTT. It translates to CAWSVRRAGRGTEAFF. The chain uses TRBV30 and TRBJ1-1; unclear D gene. Germline V lookup: CDR1 GTSNPN, CDR2 SVGIG (reference sequence). The CDR3 covers 16 residues. Trimming removed 0 bases from V and 4 bases from J, with 18 bases in between. Drawing the rest from reference TRBV30 and TRBJ1-1, the complete variable domain is SQTIHQWPATLVQPVGSPLSLECTVEGTSNPNLYWYRQAAGRGLQLLFYSVGIGQISSEVPQNLSASRPQDRQFILSSKKLLLSDSGFYLCAWSVRRAGRGTEAFFGQGTRLTVV.

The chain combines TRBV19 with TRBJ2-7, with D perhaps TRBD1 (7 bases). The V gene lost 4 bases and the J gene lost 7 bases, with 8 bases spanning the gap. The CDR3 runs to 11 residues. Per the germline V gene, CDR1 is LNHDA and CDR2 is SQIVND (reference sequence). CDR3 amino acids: CASSTGGEQYF. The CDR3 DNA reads TGTGCCAGTAGTACAGGGGGGGAGCAGTACTTC.

CDR3 region: CATSSGGIGYTF. CDR3 nucleotides: TGTGCCACCAGCTCCGGGGGAATCGGCTACACCTTC. The genes are TRBV15 and TRBJ1-2; D is perhaps TRBD1 (5 bases). The CDR3 contains 12 residues. CDR1 and CDR2 from the germline V gene are LNHNV and YYDKDF (reference sequence). The V end lost 5 bases, the J end lost 8 bases, and 12 bases lay between the germline ends.

CDR3 protein: CASTQGGYEQYF. In nucleotides, the CDR3 is TGTGCCAGCACACAGGGGGGTTACGAGCAGTACTTC. This sequence joins TRBV11-2 and TRBJ2-7, with 8 bases that match TRBD1. Trimming cost V 7 bases and J 4 bases; bases outside gene matches: 3. The CDR3 consists of 12 residues. Germline-derived CDR1 and CDR2 are SGHAT and FQNNGV.

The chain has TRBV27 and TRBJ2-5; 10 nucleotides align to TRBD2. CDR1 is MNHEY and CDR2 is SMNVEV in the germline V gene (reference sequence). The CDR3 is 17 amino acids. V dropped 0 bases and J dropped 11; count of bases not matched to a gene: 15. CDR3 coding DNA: TGTGCCAGCAGTTTATCGATCGGGACTAGCGCCTCTTTGGAGCAGTACTTC. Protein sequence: CASSLSIGTSASLEQYF.

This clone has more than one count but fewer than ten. CDR3 sequence (DNA): TGTGCCAGCAGCCTCGCCCAGGGTGAAAAACTGTTTTTT. Amino acid sequence: CASSLAQGEKLFF. The chain couples TRBV7-6 to TRBJ1-4; D is perhaps TRBD1 (5 bases). The V gene's germline CDR1 is SGHVS and CDR2 FNYEAQ. The CDR3 length is 13 residues. Trimming removed 5 bases at V and 7 bases at J, with 11 bases between.

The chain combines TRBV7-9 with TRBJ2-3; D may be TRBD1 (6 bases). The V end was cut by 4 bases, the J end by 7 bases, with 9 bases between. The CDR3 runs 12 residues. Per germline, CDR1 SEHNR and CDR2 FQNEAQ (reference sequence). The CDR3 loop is CASSSGVNTQYF. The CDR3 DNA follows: TGTGCCAGCAGCTCAGGGGTAAATACGCAGTATTTT.

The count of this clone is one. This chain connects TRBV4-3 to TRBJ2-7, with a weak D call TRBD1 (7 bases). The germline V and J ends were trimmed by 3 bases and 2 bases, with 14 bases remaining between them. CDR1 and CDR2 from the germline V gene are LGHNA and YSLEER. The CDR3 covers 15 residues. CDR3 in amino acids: CASSQIQGEAYEQYF. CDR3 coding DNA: TGCGCCAGCAGCCAGATCCAGGGGGAGGCCTACGAGCAGTACTTC.

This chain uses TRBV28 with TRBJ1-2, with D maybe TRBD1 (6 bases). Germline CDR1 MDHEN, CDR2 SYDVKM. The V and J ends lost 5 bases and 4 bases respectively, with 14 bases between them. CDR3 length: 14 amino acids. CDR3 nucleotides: TGTGCCAGCAGTCCGTCCCGACAGGCCTATGGCTACACCTTC. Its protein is CASSPSRQAYGYTF.

CDR3 region: CASSQSSGGLASYNEQFF. CDR3 in DNA: TGCGCCAGCAGCCAATCTAGCGGGGGGCTTGCCTCCTACAATGAGCAGTTCTTC. The chain combines TRBV4-3 with TRBJ2-1, with 11 bases aligning to TRBD2. The CDR3 is made up of 18 amino acids. Unmatched junction bases numbered 6, after V lost 2 bases and J lost 0 bases. The germline gives CDR1 LGHNA, CDR2 YSLEER.

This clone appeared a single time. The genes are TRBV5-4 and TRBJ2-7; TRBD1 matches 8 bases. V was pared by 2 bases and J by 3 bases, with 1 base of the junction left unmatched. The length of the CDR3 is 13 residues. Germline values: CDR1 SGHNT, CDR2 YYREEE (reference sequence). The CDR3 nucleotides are TGTGCCAGCAGCTTCGACAGGGGCTACGAGCAGTACTTC. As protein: CASSFDRGYEQYF.

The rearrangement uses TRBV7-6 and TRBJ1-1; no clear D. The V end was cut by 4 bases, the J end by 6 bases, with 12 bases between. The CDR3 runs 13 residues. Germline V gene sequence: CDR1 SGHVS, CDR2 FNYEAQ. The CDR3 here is CASSYRPGAEAFF. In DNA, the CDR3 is TGTGCCAGCAGCTACCGTCCCGGGGCTGAAGCTTTCTTT.

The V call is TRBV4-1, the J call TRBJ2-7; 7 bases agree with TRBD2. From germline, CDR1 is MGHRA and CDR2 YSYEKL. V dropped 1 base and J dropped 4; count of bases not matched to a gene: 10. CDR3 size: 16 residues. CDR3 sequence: CASSQGGGTSSYEQYV. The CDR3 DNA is TGCGCCAGCAGCCAAGGGGGGGGGACCTCCTCGTACGAGCAGTACGTC.

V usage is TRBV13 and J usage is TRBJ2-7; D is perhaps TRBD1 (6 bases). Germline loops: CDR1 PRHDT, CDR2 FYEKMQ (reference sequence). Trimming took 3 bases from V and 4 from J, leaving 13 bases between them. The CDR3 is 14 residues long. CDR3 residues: CASSFRGRIYEQYF. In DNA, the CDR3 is TGTGCCAGCAGCTTCAGGGGAAGAATATACGAGCAGTACTTC.

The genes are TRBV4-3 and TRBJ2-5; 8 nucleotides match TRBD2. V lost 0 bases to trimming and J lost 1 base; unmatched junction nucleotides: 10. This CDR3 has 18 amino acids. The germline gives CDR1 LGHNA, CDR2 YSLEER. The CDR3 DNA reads TGCGCCAGCAGCCAAGAACTTAATGGGCTAGCGGGCCAAGAGACCCAGTACTTC. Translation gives CASSQELNGLAGQETQYF.

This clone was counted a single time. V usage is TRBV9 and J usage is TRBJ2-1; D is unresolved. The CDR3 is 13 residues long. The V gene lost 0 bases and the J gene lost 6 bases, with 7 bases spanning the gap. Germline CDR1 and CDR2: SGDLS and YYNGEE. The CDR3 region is CASSVGESNEQFF. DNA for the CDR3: TGTGCCAGCAGCGTAGGTGAGAGCAATGAGCAGTTCTTC.

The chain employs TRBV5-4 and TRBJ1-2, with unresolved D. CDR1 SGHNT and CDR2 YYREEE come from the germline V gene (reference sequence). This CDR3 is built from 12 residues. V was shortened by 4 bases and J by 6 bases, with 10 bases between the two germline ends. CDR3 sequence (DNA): TGTGCCAGCAGCCCCCCGGGTAATGGCTACACCTTC. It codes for CASSPPGNGYTF.

CDR3 in DNA: TGTGCCAGCAGCGTGGGGACAGGGCGGTACGAGCAGTACTTC. Protein product: CASSVGTGRYEQYF. The chain employs TRBV9 and TRBJ2-5, with 9 bases lining up with TRBD1. The J call could be wrong; TRBJ2-7 is a better fit for the DNA end. The CDR3 has 14 residues. CDR1 and CDR2 from the germline V gene are SGDLS and YYNGEE.